This paragraph covers one T cell receptor beta chain sequence. MiXCR, run by TCRdb on the 5' RACE reads, gives a single entry per CDR3 protein. Seen here are around 250,000 distinct CDR3 sequences, over 9.5% observed once, and the top ten hold roughly 3.7%. The sample belongs to a study of identical twins. Deletions cut 6 bases from V and 9 bases from J, with 20 bases between. The germline CDR1 and CDR2 sequences are DFQATT and SNEGSKA (reference sequence). The CDR3 has 13 residues. The same specimen was also included in a second study, on yellow fever vaccine responses in identical twins.

The sequence was obtained from a woman aged 18 to 35 in good health. This chain connects TRBV20-1 to TRBJ1-1; weak D call: TRBD1 (5 bases). Sequencing used memory (CD45RO+) T cells sorted from blood. CDR3 in amino acids: CSAEGPFRGKAFF. The CDR3 DNA follows: TGCAGTGCAGAGGGACCGTTCCGTGGTAAAGCTTTCTTT.